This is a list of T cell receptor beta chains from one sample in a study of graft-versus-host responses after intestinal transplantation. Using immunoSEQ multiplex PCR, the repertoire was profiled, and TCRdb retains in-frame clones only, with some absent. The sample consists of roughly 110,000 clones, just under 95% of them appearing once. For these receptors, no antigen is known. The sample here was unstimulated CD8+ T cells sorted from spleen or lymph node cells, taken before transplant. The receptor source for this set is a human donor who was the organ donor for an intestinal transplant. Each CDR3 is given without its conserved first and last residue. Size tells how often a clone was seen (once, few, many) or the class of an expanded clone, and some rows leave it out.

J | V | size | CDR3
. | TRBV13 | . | ASSLVNSYEQY
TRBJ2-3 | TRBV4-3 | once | ASSPLGGRGDTQY
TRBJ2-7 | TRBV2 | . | AIQVGGTYEQY
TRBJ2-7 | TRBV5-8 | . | ASSFYYSLAESSYEQY
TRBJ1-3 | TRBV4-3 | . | ASSQDRGNTIY
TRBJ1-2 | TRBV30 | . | AWTGADTNYGYT
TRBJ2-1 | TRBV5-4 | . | ASSFQNEQF
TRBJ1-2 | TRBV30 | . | AWSRGNGYT
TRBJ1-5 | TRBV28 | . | ASRRQPQH
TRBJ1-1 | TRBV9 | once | ASSVVPEGTEAF
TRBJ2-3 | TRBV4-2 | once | ASSQGVPTDTQY
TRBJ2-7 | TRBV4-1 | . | ASSQEWGRSYEQY
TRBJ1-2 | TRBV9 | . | ASSPRGGGWGYGYT
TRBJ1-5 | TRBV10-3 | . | AISGWQGDQPQH
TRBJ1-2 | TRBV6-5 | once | ASSYHDKGFGYT
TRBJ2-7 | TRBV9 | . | ASSVAGSLDEQY
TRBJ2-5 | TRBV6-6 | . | ASSRDRETQY
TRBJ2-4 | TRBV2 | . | ASSDYQGDIQY
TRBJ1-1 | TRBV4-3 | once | ASSQDSQGALEAF
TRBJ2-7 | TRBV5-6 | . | ASSLGPTYEQC
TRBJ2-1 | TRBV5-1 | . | ASSLAIGGILLIFSSYNEQF
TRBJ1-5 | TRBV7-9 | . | ASSPGQPNQPQH